These 25 T cell receptor beta chains originate from one sample sequenced in a study of glioma-infiltrating T cells after dendritic cell vaccination. Data came from immunoSEQ multiplex PCR; TCRdb stores just in-frame clones and leaves some out. The repertoire holds 85,000 to 95,000 clones, 86% seen once, with approximately 14% in the top ten. The starting material was blood, obtained before dendritic cell vaccination. These receptors were taken from a human donor with glioblastoma.

This chain connects TRBV2 to TRBJ2-7; TRBD1 aligns across 9 bases. CDR3 size: 15 residues. Trimming at V came to 4 bases and at J to 1 base, leaving 5 bases not matched to a gene. Germline lookup yields CDR1 SNHLY and CDR2 FYNNEI. CDR3: CASSVGTGTSYEQYF. The DNA for the CDR3 is TGTGCCAGCAGTGTGGGGACAGGGACTTCCTACGAGCAGTACTTC.

This clone was seen repeatedly, ten times or more. The chain combines TRBV12-5 with TRBJ2-1; D might be TRBD1 (5 bases). The germline CDR1 and CDR2 sequences are LGHNT and FRNRAP. V was shortened by 4 bases and J by 10 bases, with 14 bases between the two germline ends. This CDR3 contains 13 residues. CDR3 amino acids: CASGSPSGSEQFF. DNA of the CDR3: TGTGCTAGTGGTTCCCCCTCAGGGTCAGAGCAGTTCTTC.

The gene calls are TRBV6-5 and TRBJ2-7, with TRBD2 matching over 7 bases. With 4 bases clipped from V and 0 bases from J, the junction kept 3 bases outside the gene matches. This CDR3 region has 14 residues. CDR1 MNHEY and CDR2 SVGAGI come from the germline V gene. The CDR3, as DNA: TGTGCCAGCAGTTCGAGCGGGGACTCCTACGAGCAGTACTTC. Protein sequence: CASSSSGDSYEQYF.

The chain joins TRBV27 to TRBJ1-5, with 10 bases matching TRBD1. V lost 2 bases and J lost 5; bases outside the gene matches: 12. Germline V gene data show CDR1 as MNHEY and CDR2 as SMNVEV (reference sequence). This CDR3 region has 18 residues. CDR3 bases: TGTGCCAGCAGTTTACTGCCTGGGGACAGGGGAAGGCATCAGCCCCAGCATTTT. This encodes CASSLLPGDRGRHQPQHF.

This clone was seen just once. One end of the junction fails to match germline, which may point to a read error. This chain connects TRBV2 to TRBJ2-7, with D tentatively TRBD2 (6 bases). CDR1 and CDR2 (germline): SNHLY, FYNNEI. There are 14 residues in the CDR3. As DNA, the CDR3 is TGTGCCAGCAGGCGGAGGGCACAGGACTACGGGCAGTACTTC. Protein sequence: CASRRRAQDYGQYF.

The table lists this clone with a count of one. V and J are TRBV7-3 and TRBJ2-6, with 10 bases fitting TRBD1. Germline CDR1 and CDR2: SGHTA and FQGTGA. Trimming cost V 5 bases and J 0 bases; bases outside gene matches: 7. This CDR3 has 18 amino acids. In DNA form, the CDR3 reads TGTGCCAGCAGCCCTGGACAGGGGGTTAGCTCTGGGGCCAACGTCCTGACTTTC. Translated, it gives CASSPGQGVSSGANVLTF.

The chain combines TRBV27 with TRBJ2-5, with 7 bases matching TRBD1. CDR3 size: 16 residues. With V trimmed by 2 bases and J by 5 bases, 11 bases remained unmatched. Germline lookup yields CDR1 MNHEY and CDR2 SMNVEV (reference sequence). The CDR3 coding sequence is TGTGCCAGCAGTTTAAGCATTGGCAGGGGGACGGAGACCCAGTACTTC. Translating it yields CASSLSIGRGTETQYF.

The rearrangement links TRBV5-1 to TRBJ2-7; D is undetermined. The CDR3 is 15 residues long. Germline assignment: CDR1 SGHRS and CDR2 YFSETQ. Trimming shortened V by 0 bases and J by 1 base, and 11 bases separated the two germline ends. The CDR3 region has the DNA TGCGCCAGCAGCTTGGTTTCCGCAGGTTCCTACGAGCAGTACTTC. Encoded protein: CASSLVSAGSYEQYF.

The V gene is TRBV2, the J gene TRBJ2-3; maybe TRBD1 (6 bases). V shed 2 bases and J shed 4 bases, with 13 bases lying between them. The CDR3 is 15 amino acids. The germline gives CDR1 SNHLY, CDR2 FYNNEI. CDR3 region: CASSELRGWADTQYF. The CDR3 coding sequence is TGTGCCAGCAGTGAACTCAGGGGATGGGCAGATACGCAGTATTTT.

V gene TRBV18 combines with J gene TRBJ2-4, with a possible D match to TRBD1 (6 bases). This CDR3 has 15 amino acids. Germline V lookup: CDR1 KGHSH, CDR2 LQKENI. Trimming took off 3 bases at V and 2 bases at J, with 11 bases between the two ends. In nucleotides, the CDR3 is TGTGCCAGCTCACCGTGGACAGAGTCCAAAAACATTCAGTACTTC. It encodes CASSPWTESKNIQYF. The variable domain in full, with the rest retrieved from reference TRBV18 and TRBJ2-4, is NAGVMQNPRHLVRRRGQEARLRCSPMKGHSHVYWYRQLPEEGLKFMVYLQKENIIDESGMPKERFSAEFPKEGPSILRIQQVVRGDSAAYFCASSPWTESKNIQYFGAGTRLSVL.

V and J are TRBV18 and TRBJ1-1; the D is unclear. CDR3 size: 12 residues. Germline CDR1 KGHSH, CDR2 LQKENI. Trimming took 4 bases from V and 1 from J, leaving 4 bases between them. This CDR3 reads CASSRENTEAFF. In DNA, the CDR3 is TGTGCCAGCTCACGAGAGAACACTGAAGCTTTCTTT.

This chain joins TRBV29-1 and TRBJ1-2, with unresolved D. CDR1 and CDR2 (germline): SQVTM, ANQGSEA. V gave up 6 bases and J gave up 1 base, with 12 bases separating them. This CDR3 is built from 13 residues. CDR3 coding DNA: TGCAGCGTCGAGAAGTTTCTTAACTATGGCTACACCTTC. Translated, it gives CSVEKFLNYGYTF.

The CDR3 protein is CASSGLAGGGTGELFF. CDR3 DNA: TGTGCCAGCAGCGGCCTAGCGGGAGGTGGTACCGGGGAGCTGTTTTTT. The chain carries TRBV7-2 and TRBJ2-2; TRBD2 aligns across 11 bases. The CDR3 has 16 residues. Germline CDR1 and CDR2: SGHTA and FQGNSA. The junction had 7 bases not matched to a gene; V was cut back by 5 bases and J by 5 bases.

The chain couples TRBV7-9 to TRBJ1-4; no clear D. Germline values: CDR1 SEHNR, CDR2 FQNEAQ (reference sequence). The CDR3 length is 16 residues. The V and J ends lost 0 bases and 0 bases respectively, with 8 bases between them. CDR3 coding DNA: TGTGCCAGCAGCTTAGCGCTAAGCACAACTAATGAAAAACTGTTTTTT. Its translation is CASSLALSTTNEKLFF.

The chain combines TRBV7-6 with TRBJ2-7; a possible D gene is TRBD1 (5 bases). V lost 1 base and J lost 1, with 8 bases in between. The CDR3 totals 14 residues. Germline lookup yields CDR1 SGHVS and CDR2 FNYEAQ. Here the CDR3 reads CASSLDQGSYEQYF. CDR3 nucleotides: TGTGCCAGCAGCTTAGATCAGGGATCCTACGAGCAGTACTTC.

This chain uses TRBV7-2 with TRBJ1-6, with 7 nucleotides matching TRBD1. The CDR3 totals 15 residues. Trimming took 0 bases from V and 7 from J; bases not matched to a gene: 3. Germline CDR1 and CDR2: SGHTA and FQGNSA. The chain's CDR3 is CASSLATGTNSPLHF. The CDR3 region has the DNA TGTGCCAGCAGCTTAGCGACAGGGACCAATTCACCCCTCCACTTT.

The rearrangement uses TRBV5-5 and TRBJ2-3; 7 nucleotides line up with TRBD2. Germline V gene data show CDR1 as SGHKS and CDR2 as YYEKEE (reference sequence). The CDR3 is 15 amino acids. Trimming took 0 bases from V and 5 from J; bases not matched to a gene: 6. The CDR3 is CASSLVLARKDTQYF. In DNA, the CDR3 is TGTGCCAGCAGCTTGGTACTAGCGCGAAAAGATACGCAGTATTTT. Together with reference TRBV5-5 and TRBJ2-3, the CDR3 gives the full variable domain: DAGVTQSPTHLIKTRGQQVTLRCSPISGHKSVSWYQQVLGQGPQFIFQYYEKEERGRGNFPDRFSARQFPNYSSELNVNALLLGDSALYLCASSLVLARKDTQYFGPGTRLTVL.

The chain couples TRBV29-1 to TRBJ2-3; 9 bases match TRBD2. V dropped 2 bases and J dropped 4; count of bases not matched to a gene: 7. The CDR3 loop spans 15 amino acids. CDR1 is SQVTM and CDR2 is ANQGSEA in the germline V gene. CDR3 DNA: TGCAGCGTTGAACCGGGACTAGCACATCCAGATACGCAGTATTTT. It translates to CSVEPGLAHPDTQYF.

J is TRBJ2-7 and V is TRBV30; 7 bases map to TRBD1. Germline lookup yields CDR1 GTSNPN and CDR2 SVGIG (reference sequence). The CDR3 consists of 15 residues. The V segment lost 1 base and the J segment 5 bases; nucleotides outside the gene matches: 11. CDR3 region: CAWSGSDRDGDEQYF. DNA for the CDR3: TGTGCCTGGAGTGGGTCCGACAGGGACGGCGACGAGCAGTACTTC. The full variable domain, rest sourced from reference TRBV30 and TRBJ2-7, is SQTIHQWPATLVQPVGSPLSLECTVEGTSNPNLYWYRQAAGRGLQLLFYSVGIGQISSEVPQNLSASRPQDRQFILSSKKLLLSDSGFYLCAWSGSDRDGDEQYFGPGTRLTVT.

The gene calls are TRBV5-1 and TRBJ2-1, with 8 bases aligning to TRBD2. V dropped 0 bases and J dropped 4; count of bases not matched to a gene: 12. The germline gives CDR1 SGHRS, CDR2 YFSETQ. This CDR3 spans 18 amino acids. CDR3 bases: TGCGCCAGCAGCTTGGCGGGGACTAGTTCCCGAACTTACAATGAGCAGTTCTTC. As protein: CASSLAGTSSRTYNEQFF.

The chain has TRBV6-5 and TRBJ2-7; 9 bases agree with TRBD2. CDR3 length: 14 amino acids. In germline, CDR1 is MNHEY, CDR2 SVGAGI. The trim removed 5 bases at V and 3 bases at J, leaving 5 bases unmatched. This CDR3 reads CASSVETSGYEQYF. The CDR3 region has the DNA TGTGCCAGCAGTGTGGAGACTAGCGGCTACGAGCAGTACTTC.

The chain combines TRBV5-4 with TRBJ2-3, with a weak D call TRBD1 (6 bases). This CDR3 spans 14 amino acids. V lost 6 bases and J lost 6, with 17 bases in between. Germline V CDR1 and CDR2: SGHNT, YYREEE (reference sequence). DNA of the CDR3: TGTGCCAGCAACGGGGCAGGGGTTCCTGATACGCAGTATTTT. Amino acid sequence: CASNGAGVPDTQYF.

This clone was seen once. V and J are TRBV6-5 and TRBJ2-1; TRBD1 aligns across 9 bases. Trimming removed 5 bases from V and 7 bases from J; junction bases left unmatched: 3. There are 13 residues in the CDR3. Germline V gene data show CDR1 as MNHEY and CDR2 as SVGAGI. The CDR3 region has the DNA TGTGCCAGCAGTGGGACAGGGCAGAATGAGCAGTTCTTC. This encodes CASSGTGQNEQFF.

The chain links TRBV19 to TRBJ2-1, with TRBD2 matching over 11 bases. CDR3 size: 14 residues. The germline V gene encodes CDR1 LNHDA and CDR2 SQIVND (reference sequence). V trimming: 3 bases; J trimming: 8 bases; junction bases outside the gene matches: 3. CDR3 region: CASSILAGGDEQFF. In nucleotides, the CDR3 is TGTGCCAGTAGTATTTTAGCGGGAGGGGATGAGCAGTTCTTC.

On this clone: The sample has other DNA sequences that encode this CDR3 too. V usage is TRBV5-1 and J usage is TRBJ1-2; 11 bases fit TRBD1. The CDR3 extends over 14 amino acids. Trimming cost V 4 bases and J 8 bases; bases outside gene matches: 7. Germline-derived CDR1 and CDR2 are SGHRS and YFSETQ. The CDR3 loop reads CASSSGQGASGYTF. CDR3 bases: TGCGCCAGCAGCAGCGGACAGGGGGCTAGCGGCTACACCTTC. The full variable domain, completed using reference TRBV5-1 and TRBJ1-2, is KAGVTQTPRYLIKTRGQQVTLSCSPISGHRSVSWYQQTPGQGLQFLFEYFSETQRNKGNFPGRFSGRQFSNSRSEMNVSTLELGDSALYLCASSSGQGASGYTFGSGTRLTVV.